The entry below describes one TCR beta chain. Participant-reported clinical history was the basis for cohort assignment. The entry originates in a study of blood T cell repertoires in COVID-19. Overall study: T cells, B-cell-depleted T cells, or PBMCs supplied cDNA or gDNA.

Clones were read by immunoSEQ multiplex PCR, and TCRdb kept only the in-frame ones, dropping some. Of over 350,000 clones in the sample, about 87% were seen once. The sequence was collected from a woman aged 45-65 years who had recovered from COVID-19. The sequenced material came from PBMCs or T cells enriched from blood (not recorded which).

The CDR3 DNA sequence: TGTGCCACCCGGCAGGTTACCCTCGGAGGCTACACCTTC. The encoded protein is CATRQVTLGGYTF. This chain uses TRBV19 with TRBJ1-2; no firm D call. CDR1 is LNHDA, CDR2 SQIVND, per germline (reference sequence). V lost 10 bases to trimming and J lost 8 bases, with 20 bases between them. The CDR3 spans 13 residues.